These 10 T cell receptor beta chains came from one sample sequenced in a study of cytomegalovirus exposure and HLA in healthy donors. The PCR used 60 Vbeta and 13 Jbeta primers. The method was immunoSEQ multiplex PCR; TCRdb's version includes in-frame clones alone and lacks a portion of them. The data contain roughly 72,000 clones, just under 75% of them singletons. The sample consisted of PBMCs. The receptors originated from a human donor in good health.

This clone came up once. The chain joins TRBV5-4 to TRBJ2-7, with D tentatively TRBD1 (5 bases). Germline V gene lookup returns CDR1 SGHNT and CDR2 YYREEE (reference sequence). The CDR3 spans 15 residues. Trimming cost V 1 base and J 1 base, with 12 bases left between them. The CDR3 sequence is CASSLTGSPSYEQYF. The CDR3 nucleotides are TGTGCCAGCAGCTTGACAGGTAGCCCATCCTACGAGCAGTACTTC.

This clone appeared a few times. The genes are TRBV7-9 and TRBJ1-1; 9 positions agree with TRBD1. J was trimmed by 4 bases and V by 1 base; bases with no gene match: 4. The CDR3 spans 15 residues. CDR1 is SEHNR, CDR2 FQNEAQ, per germline (reference sequence). As DNA, the CDR3 is TGTGCCAGCAGCTTAGGCGGGACAGGGTTCACTGAAGCTTTCTTT. Its translation is CASSLGGTGFTEAFF.

This sequence joins TRBV9 and TRBJ1-1; no firm D call. CDR1 is SGDLS, CDR2 YYNGEE, per germline. The CDR3 loop spans 15 amino acids. The germline V and J ends were trimmed by 4 bases and 0 bases, with 13 bases remaining between them. The CDR3 loop is CASSTLDFLNTEAFF. Here the CDR3 DNA reads TGTGCCAGCAGCACCTTGGACTTTTTGAACACTGAAGCTTTCTTT.

V usage is TRBV27 and J usage is TRBJ1-5, with D uncertain. Germline lookup yields CDR1 MNHEY and CDR2 SMNVEV (reference sequence). V was cut by 4 bases and J by 3 bases, with 7 bases left in between. This CDR3 has 13 residues. For the CDR3, the DNA is TGTGCCAGCAGTTCACAGTCCAATCAGCCCCAGCATTTT. This codes for CASSSQSNQPQHF.

The chain has TRBV7-6 and TRBJ1-3; tentative D call: TRBD1 (6 bases). The CDR3 is 16 amino acids. The germline V gene has CDR1 SGHVS and CDR2 FNYEAQ. Trimming took off 0 bases at V and 2 bases at J, with 11 bases between the two ends. CDR3 amino acids: CASSLATGPTGNTIYF. The CDR3 nucleotides read TGTGCCAGCAGCTTAGCCACAGGGCCTACTGGAAACACCATATATTTT.

This rearrangement joins TRBV28 to TRBJ2-5; 13 positions match TRBD2. The end of the DNA aligns better with TRBJ2-7, so the J call may be wrong. Germline CDR1 is MDHEN and CDR2 is SYDVKM. The CDR3 totals 15 residues. For the CDR3, the DNA is TGTGCCAGCAAACTAGCGGGAGGGGTTACCTACGAGCAGTACTTC. Translating it yields CASKLAGGVTYEQYF.

The chain links TRBV28 to TRBJ1-4; D remains ambiguous. Between the trimmed V and J ends, which lost 3 bases and 4 bases, there was a span of 9 bases. The CDR3 is 14 amino acids. Germline values: CDR1 MDHEN, CDR2 SYDVKM. The chain's CDR3 is CASSLRQSNEKLFF. Here the CDR3 DNA reads TGTGCCAGCAGTTTGAGGCAGAGTAATGAAAAACTGTTTTTT. Based on the CDR3 plus reference TRBV28 and TRBJ1-4, the full variable domain is DVKVTQSSRYLVKRTGEKVFLECVQDMDHENMFWYRQDPGLGLRLIYFSYDVKMKEKGDIPEGYSVSREKKERFSLILESASTNQTSMYLCASSLRQSNEKLFFGSGTQLSVL.

The table lists this clone with a count of one. V usage is TRBV7-9 and J usage is TRBJ1-4; D call uncertain. The germline V and J ends were trimmed by 3 bases and 7 bases, with 12 bases remaining between them. This CDR3 is 14 amino acids long. Germline V gives CDR1 SEHNR, CDR2 FQNEAQ (reference sequence). The CDR3 bases are TGTGCCAGCAGCTTGAAGGGAGTGGTTGAAAAACTGTTTTTT. This sequence encodes CASSLKGVVEKLFF.

The J gene is TRBJ1-5, the V gene TRBV4-1; no clear D. There are 16 residues in the CDR3. Trimming pared 4 bases from V and 3 bases from J, leaving 16 bases between. Per germline, CDR1 MGHRA and CDR2 YSYEKL. The CDR3: CASSPREGSANQPQHF. DNA for the CDR3: TGCGCCAGCAGCCCGAGGGAGGGCTCGGCCAATCAGCCCCAGCATTTT.

The rearrangement uses TRBV7-9 and TRBJ2-7, with 9 nucleotides matching TRBD1. Germline CDR1 is SEHNR and CDR2 is FQNEAQ (reference sequence). V was pared by 1 base and J by 7 bases, with 2 bases of the junction left unmatched. CDR3 length equals 13 residues. The CDR3 DNA follows: TGTGCCAGCAGCTTAGGACAGGGGGGAGAGCAGTACTTC. As protein: CASSLGQGGEQYF.